Listed here are 3 T cell receptor beta chains from one sample, sequenced in a study of blood T cell repertoires in COVID-19. Clones were sequenced by immunoSEQ multiplex PCR, and TCRdb holds only the in-frame ones, with some missing. The sample includes around 280,000 clones, almost 90% of them seen just once. The sequenced sample consisted of PBMCs or T cells enriched from blood (not recorded which). The receptors here all came from a woman aged 18-30 years with acute COVID-19.

This chain links TRBV24-1 with TRBJ2-1; the match to TRBD2 covers 10 bases. CDR1 and CDR2 from the germline V gene are KGHDR and SFDVKD. Losses at the gene ends were 7 bases for V and 5 bases for J; bases not matched to a gene: 4. The CDR3 covers 14 residues. The CDR3 protein is CATRASGRNNEQFF. The CDR3 nucleotides are TGTGCCACCAGGGCTAGCGGGAGAAACAATGAGCAGTTCTTC.

The J gene is TRBJ2-1, the V gene TRBV25-1; perhaps TRBD1 as D (5 bases). With 7 bases removed from V and 1 base from J, the gap between germline ends came to 14 bases. CDR3 length: 15 residues. Germline V gene lookup returns CDR1 MGHDK and CDR2 SYGVNS. The CDR3 bases are TGTGCCAGCACCGAAGGGGTTTTATCCTACAATGAGCAGTTCTTC. It yields the protein CASTEGVLSYNEQFF.

For the CDR3, the DNA is TGTGCCAGCAGTCCTCCGGGGACAGGGGGAAACTATGGCTACACCTTC. As protein: CASSPPGTGGNYGYTF. This sequence joins TRBV28 and TRBJ1-2, with 11 positions matching TRBD1. This CDR3 contains 16 residues. The germline CDR1 and CDR2 sequences are MDHEN and SYDVKM. The J segment lost 2 bases and the V segment lost 5 bases, leaving 7 bases of the junction unmatched.